One sample yielded the 2 T cell receptor beta chains listed below, sequenced in a study of T cell repertoires in cytomegalovirus infection. TCRdb used MiXCR to reprocess the reads, holding one entry per CDR3 protein. The table has more than 500,000 distinct CDR3 sequences, 15% to 20% seen once; the top ten hold about 24%. The sequenced sample was CD8+ T cells from PBMCs. The source is a human donor in good health (CMV status not recorded). Some clones in this sample may be carry-over from other donors' samples.

This clonotype was counted at least ten times. The chain carries TRBV6-1 and TRBJ2-1; 9 nucleotides agree with TRBD2. The V segment lost 9 bases and the J segment 6 bases; nucleotides outside the gene matches: 6. The germline V gene has CDR1 MNHNS and CDR2 SASEGT. CDR3 length equals 13 residues. DNA for the CDR3: TGTGCCAGTAGCGGGAGAAGGTCCAATGAGCAGTTCTTC. Residues: CASSGRRSNEQFF.

A word on this clonotype: Germline is not matched at one junction end, which may reflect a read error. This chain connects TRBV2 to TRBJ2-1; unclear D gene. The CDR3 covers 8 residues. Germline V gives CDR1 SNHLY, CDR2 FYNNEI. The CDR3 coding sequence is TGTGCCAGCAGTGAGGAGTTCTTC. Encoded protein: CASSEEFF.